The next 25 T cell receptor beta chains were all read from a single sample in a study of blood T cell repertoires in COVID-19. Here immunoSEQ multiplex PCR was the method, and the copy in TCRdb shows in-frame clones only, minus some. In the table there are approximately 160,000 clones, around four fifths of which are singletons. Input material: peripheral blood. The origin of the receptors is a woman of 80 years or more with active or convalescent COVID-19.

The genes are TRBV10-3 and TRBJ1-3; the match to TRBD1 covers 7 bases. The germline gives CDR1 ENHRY, CDR2 SYGVKD. The CDR3 is 15 amino acids. V shed 4 bases and J 4 bases; nucleotides not matched to a gene: 7. CDR3 DNA sequence: TGTGCCATCAGTGCGCAGGGGGTGGCCGGAAACACCATATATTTT. Encoded protein: CAISAQGVAGNTIYF.

This clone was seen only once. The chain employs TRBV4-3 and TRBJ1-2; 7 bases align to TRBD1. The trim removed 4 bases at V and 3 bases at J, leaving 8 bases unmatched. Germline V CDR1 and CDR2: LGHNA, YSLEER. The CDR3 length is 15 residues. CDR3 protein: CASSLRQGGDYGYTF. In DNA, the CDR3 is TGCGCCAGCAGCCTGAGACAGGGAGGCGACTATGGCTACACCTTC.

The chain uses TRBV27 and TRBJ1-6; 9 nucleotides align to TRBD1. Germline-derived CDR1 and CDR2 are MNHEY and SMNVEV (reference sequence). The CDR3 is 16 residues long. With V trimmed by 5 bases and J by 11 bases, 13 bases remained unmatched. CDR3 in amino acids: CASSVASGQGVPPLHF. The CDR3 DNA reads TGTGCCAGCAGTGTCGCTTCGGGACAGGGAGTCCCACCCCTCCACTTT.

This clone showed up just a few times. V gene TRBV19 combines with J gene TRBJ1-2; 11 bases line up with TRBD1. CDR1 and CDR2 from the germline V gene are LNHDA and SQIVND (reference sequence). The CDR3 has 16 amino acids. Germline trimming cut 3 bases from V and 4 bases from J; bases unmatched to any gene: 7. DNA of the CDR3: TGTGCCAGTAGTATGGGAACCGGGACAGGGGGCTATGGCTACACCTTC. As protein: CASSMGTGTGGYGYTF.

The CDR3 sequence: CASSLRPGKDTEAFF. The DNA of the CDR3 is TGTGCCAGCAGCTTACGTCCAGGGAAAGACACTGAAGCTTTCTTT. V gene TRBV7-9 combines with J gene TRBJ1-1; perhaps TRBD1 as D (5 bases). Germline CDR1 and CDR2: SEHNR and FQNEAQ (reference sequence). There are 15 residues in the CDR3. The germline V and J ends were trimmed by 2 bases and 3 bases, with 13 bases remaining between them.

The chain joins TRBV27 to TRBJ2-7, with 7 bases fitting TRBD1. Germline V gives CDR1 MNHEY, CDR2 SMNVEV (reference sequence). V dropped 6 bases and J dropped 3; count of bases not matched to a gene: 5. This CDR3 is 13 amino acids long. Here the CDR3 DNA reads TGTGCCAGCAGGAGACAGGGATACTACGAGCAGTACTTC. It specifies CASRRQGYYEQYF.

The gene calls are TRBV2 and TRBJ1-1; 7 nucleotides align to TRBD1. CDR1 SNHLY and CDR2 FYNNEI come from the germline V gene. The CDR3 contains 13 residues. The V and J ends lost 4 bases and 3 bases, in that order; junction bases with no gene match: 2. DNA of the CDR3: TGTGCCAGCAGTGCAGGGGGACACACTGAAGCTTTCTTT. Amino acids: CASSAGGHTEAFF. Filled out from reference TRBV2 and TRBJ1-1, the complete variable domain reads EPEVTQTPSHQVTQMGQEVILRCVPISNHLYFYWYRQILGQKVEFLVSFYNNEISEKSEIFDDQFSVERPDGSNFTLKIRSTKLEDSAMYFCASSAGGHTEAFFGQGTRLTVV.

This clone was counted many times. The genes are TRBV19 and TRBJ1-4; D not resolved. V lost 3 bases and J 2 bases, leaving 13 bases between the germline ends. This CDR3 is built from 16 residues. Germline V gives CDR1 LNHDA, CDR2 SQIVND (reference sequence). CDR3 DNA sequence: TGTGCCAGTAGTATGTCTGGCGTAGCCACTAATGAAAAACTGTTTTTT. Encoded protein: CASSMSGVATNEKLFF.

This rearrangement joins TRBV27 to TRBJ1-2; D possibly corresponds to TRBD1 (6 bases). CDR1 and CDR2 (germline): MNHEY, SMNVEV (reference sequence). The CDR3 contains 13 residues. Trimming left V 5 bases short and J 0 bases short, with 7 bases between. The CDR3 loop reads CASSRTANYGYTF. The CDR3 nucleotides read TGTGCCAGCAGTCGGACAGCTAACTATGGCTACACCTTC.

This clone was counted once. This CDR3 is CASSSPGQGRHEQYF. DNA for the CDR3: TGTGCCAGCAGTAGCCCGGGACAGGGGCGCCACGAGCAGTACTTC. This chain links TRBV6-5 with TRBJ2-7, with 10 bases aligning to TRBD1. The germline V gene encodes CDR1 MNHEY and CDR2 SVGAGI. V gave up 5 bases and J gave up 5 bases; unmatched junction bases: 9. This CDR3 has 15 residues.

There are a few counts of this clone. The chain has TRBV7-2 and TRBJ1-4; the D gene is possibly TRBD1 (5 bases). Germline values: CDR1 SGHTA, CDR2 FQGNSA. This CDR3 contains 16 residues. Trimming removed 6 bases at V and 3 bases at J, with 17 bases between. CDR3 DNA: TGTGCCAGCAGTTACGGTAGTCAAGGGGCTAATGAAAAACTGTTTTTT. The encoded protein is CASSYGSQGANEKLFF.

The chain links TRBV4-2 to TRBJ2-5; D is possibly TRBD2 (6 bases). CDR1 and CDR2 (germline): LGHNA, YNFKEQ. Trimming removed 3 bases at V and 2 bases at J, with 16 bases between. The CDR3 spans 16 residues. The CDR3 coding sequence is TGTGCCAGCAGCCAGGCTATTGGGGGGAATCAAGAGACCCAGTACTTC. Translating gives CASSQAIGGNQETQYF.

This chain's CDR3 is CASSLGQGRTDTQYF. The DNA of the CDR3 is TGTGCCAGCAGTTTAGGACAGGGTCGCACAGATACGCAGTATTTT. The chain carries TRBV27 and TRBJ2-3, with TRBD1 identical over 8 bases. Germline assignment: CDR1 MNHEY and CDR2 SMNVEV (reference sequence). Trimming removed 2 bases from V and 1 base from J; junction bases left unmatched: 2. This CDR3 contains 15 residues.

The sample holds one count of this clone. Other DNA sequences in the same sample also yield this CDR3. V gene TRBV9 combines with J gene TRBJ1-6, with TRBD1 identical over 7 bases. CDR3 length equals 17 residues. The V and J ends lost 0 bases and 3 bases, in that order; junction bases with no gene match: 6. The germline V gene has CDR1 SGDLS and CDR2 YYNGEE. For the CDR3, the DNA is TGTGCCAGCAGCGTAGGCAGGGGGAACCTCTATAATTCACCCCTCCACTTT. Translated: CASSVGRGNLYNSPLHF.

CDR3 sequence: CASSLLAGAANEQFF. The CDR3 bases are TGTGCCAGCAGTCTACTAGCGGGGGCGGCCAATGAGCAGTTCTTC. The chain is built from TRBV6-6 and TRBJ2-1; 11 nucleotides agree with TRBD2. This CDR3 region has 15 residues. Germline V gives CDR1 MNHNY, CDR2 SVGAGI (reference sequence). V shed 5 bases, J shed 6 bases, and the junction held 6 bases outside the gene matches.

In this sample, this clone turned up a few times. The gene calls are TRBV18 and TRBJ1-1; the D gene is possibly TRBD1 (6 bases). V dropped 1 base and J dropped 2 bases, with 11 bases sitting between them. This CDR3 is 15 amino acids long. Per germline, CDR1 KGHSH and CDR2 LQKENI. CDR3 coding DNA: TGTGCCAGCTCACCACTGGAACAGGGAAACACTGAAGCTTTCTTT. Protein: CASSPLEQGNTEAFF.

The V gene is TRBV5-1, the J gene TRBJ1-1; 7 bases are shared with TRBD1. Trimming took 4 bases from V and 7 from J; bases not matched to a gene: 10. The CDR3 sequence is 14 residues long. The germline V gene encodes CDR1 SGHRS and CDR2 YFSETQ. The CDR3 region has the DNA TGCGCCAGCAGCCGAGGACAGGATGTCGATGAAGCTTTCTTT. The encoded protein is CASSRGQDVDEAFF.

J is TRBJ1-2 and V is TRBV18; no clear D. V gave up 0 bases and J gave up 5 bases, with 16 bases separating them. This CDR3 region has 16 residues. In germline, CDR1 is KGHSH, CDR2 LQKENI. The CDR3 nucleotides are TGTGCCAGCTCACCACCTGCATCCCTAACCGGGTATGGCTACACCTTC. Protein product: CASSPPASLTGYGYTF.

This chain connects TRBV9 to TRBJ2-3; D is unclear. The CDR3 runs to 12 residues. Germline values: CDR1 SGDLS, CDR2 YYNGEE. V dropped 4 bases and J dropped 6 bases, with 9 bases sitting between them. The CDR3 here is CASSFNRDTQYF. Here the CDR3 DNA reads TGTGCCAGCAGCTTTAATCGGGATACGCAGTATTTT.

This chain connects TRBV5-1 to TRBJ1-3; 9 nucleotides align to TRBD1. Germline V gene lookup returns CDR1 SGHRS and CDR2 YFSETQ. J lost 2 bases, V lost 4 bases, and 1 base had no gene match. This CDR3 comprises 14 residues. CDR3 nucleotide sequence: TGCGCCAGCAGCCGGACAGGGGCTGGAAACACCATATATTTT. This codes for CASSRTGAGNTIYF.

The gene calls are TRBV7-9 and TRBJ1-3; D uncertain. Trimming removed 5 bases from V and 3 bases from J, with 8 bases in between. The germline V gene has CDR1 SEHNR and CDR2 FQNEAQ (reference sequence). The CDR3 is 13 residues long. The CDR3 is CASSRRDGNTIYF. The CDR3 bases are TGTGCCAGCAGCCGGCGGGATGGAAACACCATATATTTT.

The chain uses TRBV9 and TRBJ2-7, with 7 bases fitting TRBD2. The J segment lost 5 bases and the V segment lost 4 bases, leaving 9 bases of the junction unmatched. This CDR3 is 14 amino acids long. Germline CDR1 is SGDLS and CDR2 is YYNGEE. CDR3 protein: CASSPDWGGNEQYF. In DNA, the CDR3 is TGTGCCAGCAGCCCAGATTGGGGGGGAAACGAGCAGTACTTC.

The chain has TRBV6-5 and TRBJ1-5; D unresolved. Trimming pared 0 bases from V and 3 bases from J, leaving 9 bases between. CDR1 is MNHEY and CDR2 is SVGAGI in the germline V gene. The CDR3 length is 15 residues. The DNA for the CDR3 is TGTGCCAGCAGTTACTCTAACGGGGACAATCAGCCCCAGCATTTT. Its translation is CASSYSNGDNQPQHF.

This clone was observed a handful of times. The chain employs TRBV5-5 and TRBJ1-1; D is perhaps TRBD1 (5 bases). This CDR3 has 14 residues. The V and J ends lost 6 bases and 1 base respectively, with 13 bases between them. Germline CDR1 is SGHKS and CDR2 is YYEKEE (reference sequence). Written as DNA, the CDR3 is TGTGCCAGCATGTACAGACAGACGAACACTGAAGCTTTCTTT. It specifies CASMYRQTNTEAFF.

The chain joins TRBV19 to TRBJ2-2; 10 bases are a match to TRBD1. In germline, CDR1 is LNHDA, CDR2 SQIVND (reference sequence). The CDR3 is 19 residues long. After removal of 1 base from V and 1 base from J, the junction contained 9 bases not matched to a gene. The CDR3 nucleotides read TGTGCCAGTAGTATAGGACAGGGGGCAGTGGCTTGGAACACCGGGGAGCTGTTTTTT. Translated: CASSIGQGAVAWNTGELFF. Full variable domain (outside the CDR3, taken from reference TRBV19 and TRBJ2-2): DGGITQSPKYLFRKEGQNVTLSCEQNLNHDAMYWYRQDPGQGLRLIYYSQIVNDFQKGDIAEGYSVSREKKESFPLTVTSAQKNPTAFYLCASSIGQGAVAWNTGELFFGEGSRLTVL.